These 23 T cell receptor beta chains originate from one sample sequenced in a study of T-cell memory formation after mild COVID-19. TCRdb recomputed calls from the 5' RACE reads with MiXCR, one row per CDR3 protein. This sample has 350,000 to 450,000 distinct CDR3 sequences; about 19% occur once, and the top ten carry 7.5% to 10%. Sample: PBMCs or a T cell subset sorted from them (not recorded which). All receptors come from an adult woman who had mild COVID-19 (a few samples of this study predate the infection). Cell type and time point are not known.

The rearrangement links TRBV5-6 to TRBJ2-7; weak D call: TRBD1 (6 bases). The CDR3 spans 14 residues. Per germline, CDR1 SGHDT and CDR2 YYEEEE. V was cut by 0 bases and J by 4 bases, with 11 bases left in between. Here the CDR3 reads CASSLGGRTYEQYF. In DNA form, the CDR3 reads TGTGCCAGCAGCTTGGGGGGGCGCACGTACGAGCAGTACTTC. Drawing the rest from reference TRBV5-6 and TRBJ2-7, the complete variable domain is DAGVTQSPTHLIKTRGQQVTLRCSPKSGHDTVSWYQQALGQGPQFIFQYYEEEERQRGNFPDRFSGHQFPNYSSELNVNALLLGDSALYLCASSLGGRTYEQYFGPGTRLTVT.

The rearrangement uses TRBV7-9 and TRBJ2-3; weak D call: TRBD2 (6 bases). Germline assignment: CDR1 SEHNR and CDR2 FQNEAQ (reference sequence). Trimming took 5 bases from V and 3 from J, leaving 12 bases between them. The CDR3 contains 14 residues. CDR3 DNA sequence: TGTGCCAGCAGCCGATCACTAGCTACAGATACGCAGTATTTT. Amino acid sequence: CASSRSLATDTQYF.

This sequence joins TRBV4-1 and TRBJ2-7; D unclear. V was cut by 0 bases and J by 0 bases, with 9 bases left in between. Looked up from germline, CDR1 is MGHRA and CDR2 is YSYEKL. This CDR3 is built from 15 residues. CDR3 nucleotide sequence: TGCGCCAGCAGCCAAGACCCAGGTGTCTCCTACGAGCAGTACTTC. Translation gives CASSQDPGVSYEQYF.

This clonotype was seen only a few times. This sequence joins TRBV3-1 and TRBJ2-4; 7 nucleotides line up with TRBD2. Germline CDR1 LGHDT, CDR2 YNNKEL (reference sequence). V lost 4 bases and J lost 8; bases outside the gene matches: 17. The CDR3 length is 17 residues. As DNA, the CDR3 is TGTGCCAGCAGCCTCGCGACCAGGAGGGCGGGAGAGTACATTCAGTACTTC. It codes for CASSLATRRAGEYIQYF.

This clonotype showed up just a few times. The rearrangement joins TRBV7-2 to TRBJ2-7; 7 bases fit TRBD2. The CDR3 length is 13 residues. The J segment lost 7 bases and the V segment lost 5 bases, leaving 8 bases of the junction unmatched. Germline assignment: CDR1 SGHTA and CDR2 FQGNSA. This chain's CDR3 is CASSHREAREQYF. For the CDR3, the DNA is TGTGCCAGCAGCCACCGGGAGGCGAGGGAGCAGTACTTC.

The chain has TRBV4-1 and TRBJ1-4, with TRBD1 as a possible D gene (6 bases). The CDR3 runs 16 residues. V was shortened by 0 bases and J by 1 base, with 9 bases between the two germline ends. The germline V gene has CDR1 MGHRA and CDR2 YSYEKL. The CDR3 DNA is TGCGCCAGCAGCCAAGATCAGGGGCTAACTAATGAAAAACTGTTTTTT. Encoded protein: CASSQDQGLTNEKLFF.

This clonotype was counted a few times. The V gene is TRBV11-3, the J gene TRBJ2-1, with TRBD2 matching over 7 bases. Germline-derived CDR1 and CDR2 are SGHNT and YENEEA. The CDR3 is 16 amino acids. J was trimmed by 1 base and V by 0 bases; bases with no gene match: 3. The CDR3 region has the DNA TGTGCCAGCAGCTTAGATGGCGGGGGTTCCTACAATGAGCAGTTCTTC. Amino acid sequence: CASSLDGGGSYNEQFF.

The chain employs TRBV12-3 or TRBV12-4 and TRBJ1-4; 10 bases agree with TRBD1. CDR3 length: 15 amino acids. After removal of 5 bases from V and 4 bases from J, the junction contained 4 bases not matched to a gene. The CDR3 region has the DNA TGTGCCAGCAGTCCCCGGGACAGGGGTAATGAAAAACTGTTTTTT. It is translated as CASSPRDRGNEKLFF.

This chain links TRBV20-1 with TRBJ1-2; TRBD1 aligns across 9 bases. CDR3 length: 17 amino acids. CDR1 and CDR2 (germline): DFQATT, SNEGSKA (reference sequence). V lost 6 bases and J lost 5; bases outside the gene matches: 19. The CDR3: CSAPGGDRAPADYGYTF. CDR3 nucleotide sequence: TGCAGTGCCCCCGGCGGGGACAGGGCCCCCGCCGATTATGGCTACACCTTC.

There are a few counts of this clonotype. As DNA, the CDR3 is TGTGCCATCAGTGAGGTGACAACCAACTATGGCTACACCTTC. This gives the protein CAISEVTTNYGYTF. The J gene is TRBJ1-2, the V gene TRBV10-3; D is ambiguous. The CDR3 has 14 residues. Germline loops: CDR1 ENHRY, CDR2 SYGVKD. V dropped 2 bases and J dropped 2 bases, with 9 bases sitting between them.

The chain has TRBV18 and TRBJ2-3; no clear D. Germline-derived CDR1 and CDR2 are KGHSH and LQKENI. V lost 3 bases, J lost 3 bases, and 10 bases lay in between. CDR3 length: 14 amino acids. The CDR3 spells CASSPTLATDTQYF. In DNA, the CDR3 is TGTGCCAGCTCACCCACCCTCGCAACAGATACGCAGTATTTT.

This clonotype showed up just a few times. CDR3 bases: TGTGCCAGCACCTTGGGTGGGATACCTGAAGCTTTCTTT. It encodes CASTLGGIPEAFF. The genes are TRBV12-3 or TRBV12-4 and TRBJ1-1; D remains unclear. CDR3 length: 13 amino acids. V lost 7 bases, J lost 6 bases, and 15 bases lay in between.

The V and J genes are TRBV5-1 and TRBJ1-5; 8 nucleotides agree with TRBD1. V lost 0 bases, J lost 7 bases, and 3 bases stayed unmatched. CDR1 and CDR2 from the germline V gene are SGHRS and YFSETQ. The CDR3 consists of 14 residues. CDR3 sequence: CASSLDRGGQPQHF. The CDR3 DNA reads TGCGCCAGCAGCTTGGACAGGGGGGGGCAGCCCCAGCATTTT.

This clonotype has ten or more counts. The J gene is TRBJ2-6, the V gene TRBV12-3 or TRBV12-4; D is uncertain. Between the trimmed V and J ends, which lost 6 bases and 0 bases, there was a span of 3 bases. This CDR3 spans 13 amino acids. The CDR3: CASSFSGANVLTF. The CDR3 bases are TGTGCCAGCAGCTTCTCTGGGGCCAACGTCCTGACTTTC.

The rearrangement uses TRBV7-8 and TRBJ2-3, with TRBD2 as a possible D gene (5 bases). V lost 1 base and J 3 bases, leaving 11 bases between the germline ends. The CDR3 runs to 15 residues. The germline gives CDR1 SGHVS, CDR2 FQNEAQ. CDR3 DNA sequence: TGTGCCAGCAGCTTAGTGCCGAGGGCGACAGATACGCAGTATTTT. Translated, it gives CASSLVPRATDTQYF.

This clonotype was counted at least ten times. The chain combines TRBV5-1 with TRBJ1-1; D not resolved. This CDR3 has 13 residues. The V gene's germline CDR1 is SGHRS and CDR2 YFSETQ. The V and J ends lost 0 bases and 5 bases respectively, with 8 bases between them. CDR3 DNA: TGCGCCAGCAGCTTGGCACCCGGTACTGAAGCTTTCTTT. It encodes CASSLAPGTEAFF.

The chain has TRBV7-2 and TRBJ2-3; 10 nucleotides match TRBD2. The CDR3 is made up of 19 amino acids. CDR1 and CDR2 from the germline V gene are SGHTA and FQGNSA. V shed 5 bases, J shed 1 base, and the junction held 15 bases outside the gene matches. CDR3 DNA sequence: TGTGCCAGCAGCCCAAGAAGTCGGGCTAGCGGGAGCCGCACAGATACGCAGTATTTT. Amino acids: CASSPRSRASGSRTDTQYF. The variable domain in full, with the rest retrieved from reference TRBV7-2 and TRBJ2-3, is GAGVSQSPSNKVTEKGKDVELRCDPISGHTALYWYRQSLGQGLEFLIYFQGNSAPDKSGLPSDRFSAERTGGSVSTLTIQRTQQEDSAVYLCASSPRSRASGSRTDTQYFGPGTRLTVL.

The J gene is TRBJ1-1, the V gene TRBV15; D is uncertain. Germline CDR1 and CDR2: LNHNV and YYDKDF (reference sequence). The CDR3 contains 15 residues. V was shortened by 0 bases and J by 4 bases, with 12 bases between the two germline ends. Here the CDR3 DNA reads TGTGCCACCAGCAGAGACGGCCTCCGGGGCACTGAAGCTTTCTTT. Translated, it gives CATSRDGLRGTEAFF.

This clonotype was observed a handful of times. The chain recombines TRBV20-1 with TRBJ2-4, with D tentatively TRBD1 (5 bases). The V and J ends lost 4 bases and 0 bases respectively, with 10 bases between them. The CDR3 is made up of 14 amino acids. Per germline, CDR1 DFQATT and CDR2 SNEGSKA (reference sequence). The CDR3 is CSAKTASAKNIQYF. The CDR3, as DNA: TGCAGTGCTAAGACAGCCTCAGCCAAAAACATTCAGTACTTC.

The gene calls are TRBV19 and TRBJ2-3; weak D call: TRBD1 (5 bases). CDR3 size: 18 residues. V shed 3 bases and J shed 6 bases, with 25 bases lying between them. Per the germline V gene, CDR1 is LNHDA and CDR2 is SQIVND (reference sequence). The CDR3 sequence: CASSIWIQGSRVGDTQYF. CDR3 coding DNA: TGTGCCAGTAGTATTTGGATCCAAGGGTCCAGGGTTGGGGATACGCAGTATTTT.

The chain employs TRBV29-1 and TRBJ2-1; tentatively, D is TRBD1 (6 bases). The CDR3 contains 14 residues. From germline, CDR1 is SQVTM and CDR2 ANQGSEA. V was pared by 5 bases and J by 4 bases, with 15 bases between. CDR3 sequence (DNA): TGCAGCGTTATAAACAGGGATAAGTACAATGAGCAGTTCTTC. It yields the protein CSVINRDKYNEQFF.

This chain connects TRBV24-1 to TRBJ2-1; a possible D gene is TRBD2 (6 bases). V was shortened by 0 bases and J by 6 bases, with 8 bases between the two germline ends. Germline V CDR1 and CDR2: KGHDR, SFDVKD. The CDR3 is made up of 14 amino acids. The CDR3 nucleotides are TGTGCCACCAGTGATTTGAGGAGGGTCAATGAGCAGTTCTTC. Its translation is CATSDLRRVNEQFF.

This clonotype was observed a few times. This chain connects TRBV6-1 to TRBJ1-2; D is ambiguous. V lost 6 bases and J 5 bases, leaving 16 bases between the germline ends. Per the germline V gene, CDR1 is MNHNS and CDR2 is SASEGT. The CDR3 sequence is 14 residues long. In DNA form, the CDR3 reads TGTGCCAGCAGCGGACTAGGGAGGTTTTATGGCTACACCTTC. Protein product: CASSGLGRFYGYTF.